The 10 T cell receptor beta chains below come from one sample, sequenced in a study of T cells after yellow fever vaccination. TCRdb re-analysed the 5' RACE reads in MiXCR, keeping a single row per CDR3 protein. The table lists 300,000 to 400,000 distinct CDR3 sequences, roughly 10% of them singletons. This material consisted of CD4+ T cells sorted from PBMCs, taken 45 days after the yellow fever booster vaccination. The receptors stem from a man aged 18 to 35 who received the YFV17D yellow fever vaccine.

Many counts were recorded for this clonotype. The genes are TRBV7-8 and TRBJ1-5, with D maybe TRBD1 (5 bases). Trimming left V 2 bases short and J 4 bases short, with 12 bases between. Germline CDR1 SGHVS, CDR2 FQNEAQ. This CDR3 has 15 residues. The CDR3 DNA reads TGTGCCAGCAGCTTACAGGGCAACCGAAATCAGCCCCAGCATTTT. Its translation: CASSLQGNRNQPQHF.

This clonotype occurred a few times. J is TRBJ2-3 and V is TRBV7-2; D gene ambiguous. Germline V lookup: CDR1 SGHTA, CDR2 FQGNSA. The CDR3 spans 15 residues. The V end lost 5 bases, the J end lost 0 bases, and 12 bases lay between the germline ends. The CDR3 spells CASSRVGTSTDTQYF. CDR3 nucleotide sequence: TGTGCCAGCAGCCGCGTGGGAACTAGCACAGATACGCAGTATTTT.

The table lists this clonotype with a few counts. This chain joins TRBV6-2 or TRBV6-3 and TRBJ2-2; no firm D call. The V gene's germline CDR1 is MNHEY and CDR2 SVGEGT. This CDR3 spans 14 amino acids. With 7 bases removed from V and 1 base from J, the gap between germline ends came to 10 bases. CDR3 sequence reads: CASNYYRNTGELFF. The CDR3 coding sequence is TGTGCCAGCAACTACTACAGGAACACCGGGGAGCTGTTTTTT.

The chain employs TRBV19 and TRBJ1-5; tentatively, D is TRBD1 (6 bases). CDR3 length: 17 residues. V gave up 0 bases and J gave up 0 bases, with 12 bases separating them. Germline V lookup: CDR1 LNHDA, CDR2 SQIVND (reference sequence). This CDR3 is CASSIDLPGHSNQPQHF. CDR3 coding DNA: TGTGCCAGTAGTATAGATCTTCCGGGACATAGCAATCAGCCCCAGCATTTT.

This clonotype showed up just a few times. The genes are TRBV12-3 or TRBV12-4 and TRBJ2-1; D gene unclear. V gave up 1 base and J gave up 4 bases, with 8 bases separating them. The CDR3 totals 14 residues. CDR3 in amino acids: CASSLGSVYNEQFF. The CDR3 DNA is TGTGCCAGCAGTTTAGGGTCGGTATACAATGAGCAGTTCTTC.

The chain combines TRBV20-1 with TRBJ1-5, with 8 bases identical to TRBD1. Germline V CDR1 and CDR2: DFQATT, SNEGSKA (reference sequence). This CDR3 is 12 amino acids long. V gave up 6 bases and J gave up 6 bases; unmatched junction bases: 4. The CDR3 sequence: CSAHQGAQPQHF. The CDR3 DNA sequence: TGCAGTGCCCATCAGGGGGCTCAGCCCCAGCATTTT.

The J gene is TRBJ1-1, the V gene TRBV5-5; D remains ambiguous. The CDR3 totals 15 residues. Per germline, CDR1 SGHKS and CDR2 YYEKEE (reference sequence). V lost 2 bases, J lost 1 base, and 12 bases lay in between. CDR3 loop: CASSLGPQRNTEAFF. The CDR3 DNA sequence: TGTGCCAGCAGCTTAGGCCCGCAGAGGAACACTGAAGCTTTCTTT.

The CDR3 spells CATGGDTQYF. CDR3 bases: TGTGCCACCGGGGGGGATACGCAGTATTTT. The chain is built from TRBV28 and TRBJ2-3; 7 bases match TRBD2. The germline gives CDR1 MDHEN, CDR2 SYDVKM. J gave up 6 bases and V 10 bases, and 1 base lay outside the gene matches. The CDR3 length is 10 residues.

The chain carries TRBV12-3 or TRBV12-4 and TRBJ2-5, with 9 bases matching TRBD1. This CDR3 has 14 residues. After removal of 6 bases from V and 5 bases from J, the junction contained 7 bases not matched to a gene. The CDR3 loop reads CASSNRGRGETQYF. The CDR3 nucleotides are TGTGCCAGCAGCAACAGGGGGCGCGGGGAGACCCAGTACTTC.

The chain recombines TRBV7-2 with TRBJ1-2, with D possibly being TRBD1 (5 bases). The V end was cut by 10 bases, the J end by 4 bases, with 22 bases between. Germline CDR1 reads SGHTA; CDR2 reads FQGNSA. This CDR3 is 15 amino acids long. In DNA, the CDR3 is TGTGCCACCAAGCTCCGGGAGGGACCAATCTATGGCTACACCTTC. This gives the protein CATKLREGPIYGYTF.